Described below is a single TCR beta chain sequence and its context. Many counts were recorded for this clonotype. Its antigen remains unidentified. No clone much larger than this one lies a single base away; base qualities are absent. The library came from PCR. TCRdb shows the sequencer as Illumina HiSeq 2500. TCR library preparation used molecular barcoding, with unique molecular identifiers applied to normalize quantification of the TCRbeta repertoire. TCRdb reanalyzed the raw reads on its own, using fastp at Q25 for trimming and MiXCR for clone calling, and kept in-frame beta chains. Merged by CDR3 protein, the rows form single entries marked with the most common genes and DNA. The sample records hundreds of thousands of distinct CDR3 sequences, about 11% of which are singletons. The ten largest clones represent 28% of the sample. The source of the sample is a study of T-cell reconstitution after alpha-beta-depleted transplantation in children (dated by TCRdb to 2016 to 2017). As for the study more broadly: The study quantitatively tracked T-cell immune reconstitution after TCRalphabeta/CD19-depleted allogeneic hematopoietic cell transplantation in children using TCR repertoire profiling.

The sample's treatment or condition label is to be understood as: allogeneic hematopoietic cell transplantation with graft depleted of TCRalphabeta T cells and CD19 B cells. The transplant recipients were children given TCRalphabeta/CD19-depleted allogeneic hematopoietic cell grafts. Trimming leaves V shorter by 3 bases and J shorter by 0 bases, with the junction holding 5 bases beyond the gene matches. Spanning cysteine to phenylalanine, the CDR3 consists of 15 amino acids. Solely the CDR3 DNA is kept, with 45 bases framed from the first base. The germline V gene specifies MDHEN as CDR1 and SYDVKM as CDR2. What the research found in general, with its limitations: About two months after transplant, the apparently early recovery of alphabetaT-cell counts reportedly depended on just several hundred clones that had expanded rapidly and came from non-depleted graft cells. Over subsequent months, a decline in hyperexpanded clone frequencies was noted, and after one year, T-cell counts and TCRbeta diversity were mostly ascribed to newly produced T cells. In some patients, the high TCRbeta diversity seen at day 60 was put down to recipient T cells and intrathymic progenitors that had survived conditioning.

The TCR was taken from a child less than two years old with acute myeloid leukemia, due to receive a stem cell transplant. The V gene is TRBV28 and the J gene is TRBJ2-7, and 7 junction bases match TRBD2. The input for sequencing was PBMCs, taken before TCRalphabeta/CD19-depleted stem cell transplant. The DNA sequence follows: TGTGCCAGCAGTTTGGCTAGCGGATTCTCCTACGAGCAGTACTTC. This is translated as CASSLASGFSYEQYF.